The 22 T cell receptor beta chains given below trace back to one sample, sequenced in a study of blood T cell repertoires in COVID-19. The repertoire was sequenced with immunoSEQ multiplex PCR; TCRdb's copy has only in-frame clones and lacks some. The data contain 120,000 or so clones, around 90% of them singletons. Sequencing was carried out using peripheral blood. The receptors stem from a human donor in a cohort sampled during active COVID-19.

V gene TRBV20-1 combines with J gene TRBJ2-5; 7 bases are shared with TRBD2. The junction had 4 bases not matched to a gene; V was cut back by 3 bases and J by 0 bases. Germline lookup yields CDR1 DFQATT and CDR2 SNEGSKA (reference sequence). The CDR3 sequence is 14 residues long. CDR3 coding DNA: TGCAGTGCTAGTCGGGGGGACTACCAAGAGACCCAGTACTTC. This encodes CSASRGDYQETQYF.

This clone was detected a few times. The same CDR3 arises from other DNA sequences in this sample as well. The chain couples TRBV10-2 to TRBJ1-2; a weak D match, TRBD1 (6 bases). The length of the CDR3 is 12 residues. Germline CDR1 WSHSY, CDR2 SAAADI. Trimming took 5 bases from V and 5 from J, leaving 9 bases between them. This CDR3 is CASSSTGYGYTF. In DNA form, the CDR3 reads TGCGCCAGCAGTTCGACAGGATATGGCTACACCTTC.

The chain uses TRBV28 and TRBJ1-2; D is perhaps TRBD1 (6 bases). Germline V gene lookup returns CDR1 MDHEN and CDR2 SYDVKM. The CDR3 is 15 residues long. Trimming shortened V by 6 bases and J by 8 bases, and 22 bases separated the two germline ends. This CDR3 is CASRVPGAGGGGYTF. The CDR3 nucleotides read TGTGCCAGCAGAGTACCAGGGGCAGGCGGGGGAGGCTACACCTTC.

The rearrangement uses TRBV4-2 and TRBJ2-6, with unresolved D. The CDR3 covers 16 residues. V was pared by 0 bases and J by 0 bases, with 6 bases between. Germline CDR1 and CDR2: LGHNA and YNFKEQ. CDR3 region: CASSQEVASGANVLTF. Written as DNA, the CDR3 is TGTGCCAGCAGCCAAGAAGTAGCCTCTGGGGCCAACGTCCTGACTTTC.

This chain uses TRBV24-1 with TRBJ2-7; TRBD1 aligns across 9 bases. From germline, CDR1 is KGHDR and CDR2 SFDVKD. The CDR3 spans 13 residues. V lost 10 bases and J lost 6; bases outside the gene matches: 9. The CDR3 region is CATAGTGISEQYF. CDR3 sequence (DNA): TGTGCCACGGCCGGGACAGGGATCTCCGAGCAGTACTTC.

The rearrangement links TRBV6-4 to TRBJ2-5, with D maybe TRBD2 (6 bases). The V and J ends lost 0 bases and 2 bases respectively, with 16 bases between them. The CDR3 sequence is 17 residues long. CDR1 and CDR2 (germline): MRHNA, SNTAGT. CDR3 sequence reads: CASSDSSRASAQETQYF. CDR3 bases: TGTGCCAGCAGTGACTCGAGTCGGGCTAGCGCGCAAGAGACCCAGTACTTC.

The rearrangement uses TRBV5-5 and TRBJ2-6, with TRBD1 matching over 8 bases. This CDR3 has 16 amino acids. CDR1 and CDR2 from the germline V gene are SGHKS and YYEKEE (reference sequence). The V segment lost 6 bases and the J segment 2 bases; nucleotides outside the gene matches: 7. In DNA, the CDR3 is TGTGCCAGCACGCTTCAGGGGGCGGCTGGGGCCAACGTCCTGACTTTC. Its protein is CASTLQGAAGANVLTF.

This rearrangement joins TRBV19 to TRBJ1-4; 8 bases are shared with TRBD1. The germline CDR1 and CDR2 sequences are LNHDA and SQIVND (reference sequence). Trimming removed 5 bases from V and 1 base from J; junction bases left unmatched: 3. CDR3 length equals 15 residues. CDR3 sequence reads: CASSQGQGTNEKLFF. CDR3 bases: TGTGCCAGTAGTCAAGGACAGGGAACTAATGAAAAACTGTTTTTT. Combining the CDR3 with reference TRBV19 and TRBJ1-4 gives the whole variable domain DGGITQSPKYLFRKEGQNVTLSCEQNLNHDAMYWYRQDPGQGLRLIYYSQIVNDFQKGDIAEGYSVSREKKESFPLTVTSAQKNPTAFYLCASSQGQGTNEKLFFGSGTQLSVL.

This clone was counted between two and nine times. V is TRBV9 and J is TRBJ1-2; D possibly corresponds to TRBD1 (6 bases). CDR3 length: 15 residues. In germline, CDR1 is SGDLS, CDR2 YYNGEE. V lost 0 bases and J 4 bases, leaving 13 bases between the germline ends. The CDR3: CASSVGGHGAYGYTF. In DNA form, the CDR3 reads TGTGCCAGCAGCGTAGGGGGACATGGTGCCTATGGCTACACCTTC.

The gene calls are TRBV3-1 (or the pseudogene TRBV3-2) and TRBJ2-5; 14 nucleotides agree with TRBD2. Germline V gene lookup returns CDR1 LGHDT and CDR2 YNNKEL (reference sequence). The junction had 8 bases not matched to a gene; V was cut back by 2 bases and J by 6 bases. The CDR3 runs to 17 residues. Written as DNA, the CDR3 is TGTGCCAGCAGCCAACAAGGACTAGCGGGGGGTGGTAAGACCCAGTACTTC. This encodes CASSQQGLAGGGKTQYF.

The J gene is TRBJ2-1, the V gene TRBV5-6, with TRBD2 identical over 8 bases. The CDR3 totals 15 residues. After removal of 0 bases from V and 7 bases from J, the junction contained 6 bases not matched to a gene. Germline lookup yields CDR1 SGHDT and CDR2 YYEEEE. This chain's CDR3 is CASSLAGGLSNEQFF. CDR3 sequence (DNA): TGTGCCAGCAGCTTGGCGGGGGGGCTTAGTAATGAGCAGTTCTTC. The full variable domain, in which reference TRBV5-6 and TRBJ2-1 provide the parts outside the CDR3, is DAGVTQSPTHLIKTRGQQVTLRCSPKSGHDTVSWYQQALGQGPQFIFQYYEEEERQRGNFPDRFSGHQFPNYSSELNVNALLLGDSALYLCASSLAGGLSNEQFFGPGTRLTVL.

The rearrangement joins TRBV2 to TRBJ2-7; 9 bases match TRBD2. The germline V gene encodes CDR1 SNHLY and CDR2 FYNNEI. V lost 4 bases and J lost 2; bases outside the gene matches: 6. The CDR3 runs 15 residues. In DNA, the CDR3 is TGTGCCAGCAGTGCCTATAGCGGGAGCCCCTACGAGCAGTACTTC. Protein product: CASSAYSGSPYEQYF.

CDR3 protein: CASSPPTREGIRGIQYF. The CDR3 DNA follows: TGTGCCAGCTCACCACCAACGCGGGAGGGCATTCGCGGCATTCAGTACTTC. The chain carries TRBV18 and TRBJ2-4, with 9 bases identical to TRBD2. The CDR3 runs 17 residues. Trimming removed 0 bases from V and 9 bases from J; junction bases left unmatched: 12. Germline-derived CDR1 and CDR2 are KGHSH and LQKENI.

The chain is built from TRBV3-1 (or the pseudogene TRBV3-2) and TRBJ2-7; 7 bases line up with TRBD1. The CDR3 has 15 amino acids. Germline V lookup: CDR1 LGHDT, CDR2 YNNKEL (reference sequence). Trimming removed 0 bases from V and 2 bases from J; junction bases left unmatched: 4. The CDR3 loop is CASSQDLRGTYEQYF. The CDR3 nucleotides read TGTGCCAGCAGCCAAGATCTCAGGGGGACCTACGAGCAGTACTTC.

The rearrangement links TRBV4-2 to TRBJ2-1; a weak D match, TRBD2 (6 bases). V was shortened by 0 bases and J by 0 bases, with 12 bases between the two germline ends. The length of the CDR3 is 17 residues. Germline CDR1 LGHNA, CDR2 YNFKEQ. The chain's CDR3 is CASSQDGGRSSYNEQFF. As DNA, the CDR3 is TGTGCCAGCAGCCAAGACGGAGGGAGGAGCTCCTACAATGAGCAGTTCTTC.

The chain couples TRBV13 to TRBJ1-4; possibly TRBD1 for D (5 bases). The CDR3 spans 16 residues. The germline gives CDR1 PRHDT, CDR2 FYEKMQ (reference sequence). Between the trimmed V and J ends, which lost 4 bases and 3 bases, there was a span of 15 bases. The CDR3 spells CASSSGLRGANEKLFF. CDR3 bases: TGTGCCAGCAGCTCCGGGCTCCGGGGGGCTAATGAAAAACTGTTTTTT.

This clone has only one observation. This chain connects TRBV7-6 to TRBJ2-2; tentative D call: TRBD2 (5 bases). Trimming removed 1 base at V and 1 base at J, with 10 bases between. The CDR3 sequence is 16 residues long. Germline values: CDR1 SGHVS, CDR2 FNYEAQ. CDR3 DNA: TGTGCCAGCAGCTTAGACCCCGGGGAGAACACCGGGGAGCTGTTTTTT. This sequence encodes CASSLDPGENTGELFF.

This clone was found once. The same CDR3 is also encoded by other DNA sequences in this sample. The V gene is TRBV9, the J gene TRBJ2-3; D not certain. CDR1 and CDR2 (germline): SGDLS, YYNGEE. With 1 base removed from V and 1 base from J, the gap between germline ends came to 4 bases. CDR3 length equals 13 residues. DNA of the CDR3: TGTGCCAGCAGCGTACCGGGCACAGATACGCAGTATTTT. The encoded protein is CASSVPGTDTQYF.

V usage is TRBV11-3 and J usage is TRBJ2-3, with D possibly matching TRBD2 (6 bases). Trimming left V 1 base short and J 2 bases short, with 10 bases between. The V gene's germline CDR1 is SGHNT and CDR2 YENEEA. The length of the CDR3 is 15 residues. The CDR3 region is CASSLAGGVTDTQYF. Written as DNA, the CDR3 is TGTGCCAGCAGCTTAGCTGGCGGGGTCACAGATACGCAGTATTTT.

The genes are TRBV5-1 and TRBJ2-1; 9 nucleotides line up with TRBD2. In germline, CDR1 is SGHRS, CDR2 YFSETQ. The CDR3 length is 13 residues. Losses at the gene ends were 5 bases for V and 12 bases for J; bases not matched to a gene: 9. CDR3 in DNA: TGCGCCAGCAGAGCGGGGGGCAGCATTTGGCAGTTCTTC. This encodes CASRAGGSIWQFF.

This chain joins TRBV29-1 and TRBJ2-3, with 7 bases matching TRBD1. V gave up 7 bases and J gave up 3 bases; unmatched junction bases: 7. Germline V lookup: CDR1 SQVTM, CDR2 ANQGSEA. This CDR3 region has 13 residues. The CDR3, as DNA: TGCAGCGCCGACAGGGCGGCAACAGATACGCAGTATTTT. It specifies CSADRAATDTQYF.

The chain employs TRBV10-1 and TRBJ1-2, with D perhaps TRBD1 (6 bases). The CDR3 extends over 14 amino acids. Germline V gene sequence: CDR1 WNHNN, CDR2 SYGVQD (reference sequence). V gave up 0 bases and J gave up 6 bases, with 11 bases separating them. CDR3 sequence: CASSESFRTDGYTF. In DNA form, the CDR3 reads TGCGCCAGCAGTGAGTCTTTTAGGACAGATGGCTACACCTTC.